This is a list of T cell receptor beta chains from one sample in a study of shared clonotypes between healthy human individuals. Data came from immunoSEQ multiplex PCR; TCRdb stores just in-frame clones and leaves some out. Here the sample spans about 2.4 million clones, over 85% being singletons. Sequenced material: naive CD4+ T cells from PBMCs. All receptors come from a man aged 18 to 29 in good health. Some clones in this sample may be carry-over from other donors' samples. The CDR3 runs from the conserved cysteine through the conserved F or W. D genes are given only for firm matches. The size entry is marked missing in some rows and otherwise reads once, few, many or a size class.

>-|TRBV4-3|TRBJ2-3|TRBD2
TGCGCCAGCAGCCAATTTCCAACCTCGACTAGCGGGCTCACAGATACGCAGTATTTT
CASSQFPTSTSGLTDTQYF
>once|TRBV11-2|TRBJ2-5|-
TGTGCCAGCAGCCCGGGACGGGACAACCAAGAGACCCAGTACTTC
CASSPGRDNQETQYF
>-|TRBV2|TRBJ1-4|TRBD1
TGTGCCAGCAGTGAACAGGGGGCTCCCTCGGGTGAAAAACTGTTTTTT
CASSEQGAPSGEKLFF
>-|TRBV4-3|TRBJ2-7|-
TGCGCCAGCAGCCAAGACCATAGCGCGTCCAACTACGAGCAGTACTTC
CASSQDHSASNYEQYF
>-|TRBV28|TRBJ2-7|-
TGTGCCAGCAGTCCCCAGGGGGGGCCCGCGGGCGAGCAGTACTTC
CASSPQGGPAGEQYF
>-|TRBV18|TRBJ1-2|TRBD1
TGTGCCAGCTCACCGACAGGGGTGGTCTCCTATGGCTACACCTTC
CASSPTGVVSYGYTF
>-|TRBV9|TRBJ1-2|-
TGTGCCAGCAGCGCAGGGACCGGGAATTATGGCTACACCTTC
CASSAGTGNYGYTF
>once|TRBV11-2|TRBJ1-1|TRBD1
TGTGCCAGCAGCCAGGACAGGGCCACTGAAGCTTTCTTT
CASSQDRATEAFF
>-|TRBV7-2|TRBJ1-5|-
TGTGCCAGCAGCTTAGTATCCGGGCCGACATCGCCCCAGCATTTT
CASSLVSGPTSPQHF
>-|TRBV11-3|TRBJ2-1|-
TGTGCCAGCAGCCCAAGCGGGCGCTCCTACAATGAGCAGTTCTTC
CASSPSGRSYNEQFF
>-|TRBV27|TRBJ1-5|-
TGTGCCAGCAGTGCCCCAGGGCAGGTCAATAGCAATCAGCCCCAGCATTTT
CASSAPGQVNSNQPQHF
>-|TRBV5-4|TRBJ1-2|-
TGTGCCAGCAGTACCCAGGGAATTCAGTATGGCTACACCTTC
CASSTQGIQYGYTF
>-|TRBV6-5|TRBJ2-1|TRBD1
TGTGCCAGTGCCCGGACAGGGCTCTACAATGAGCAGTTCTTC
CASARTGLYNEQFF
>once|TRBV2|TRBJ2-3|-
TGTGCCAGCAGGGACTTGGGGGTGGGCACAGATACGCAGTATTTT
CASRDLGVGTDTQYF
>-|TRBV5-1|TRBJ1-1|TRBD1
TGCGCCAGCAGCTTGGGCTCTACGACAGGGGACACTGAAGCTTTCTTT
CASSLGSTTGDTEAFF
>-|TRBV7-2|TRBJ1-2|-
TGTGCCAGCACTGACCAGTGGGAAAGCTACTACACCTTC
CASTDQWESYYTF
>-|TRBV4-3|TRBJ2-2|-
TGCGCCAGCAGCCGAACGGCTAGCGTGAACACCGGGGAGCTGTTTTTT
CASSRTASVNTGELFF
>-|TRBV10-3|TRBJ1-6|-
TGTGCCATCAGTGAGTCTGCAGGCCCACTGAGCTCACCCCTCCACTTT
CAISESAGPLSSPLHF
>few|TRBV18|TRBJ2-5|-
TGTGCCAGCTCACCACCTAGCCAAGAGACCCAGTACTTC
CASSPPSQETQYF
>-|TRBV5-4|TRBJ2-5|-
TGTGCCAGCAGCTCGTATCAAGAGACCCAGTACTTC
CASSSYQETQYF
>-|TRBV7-2|TRBJ2-3|-
TGTGCCAGCAGCACATCTAGCGCCGTCACAGATACGCAGTATTTT
CASSTSSAVTDTQYF
>-|TRBV7-2|TRBJ1-2|TRBD1
TGTGCCAGCAGCATAACGACAGGGGGCTATGGCTACACCTTC
CASSITTGGYGYTF
>-|TRBV28|TRBJ1-2|-
TGTGCCAGCACTAGAGAAGGCGGGATCTATGGCTACACCTTC
CASTREGGIYGYTF
>-|TRBV5-4|TRBJ2-1|-
TGTGCCAGCAGCCCTCTGGTCGCTTACTACAATGAGCAGTTCTTC
CASSPLVAYYNEQFF
>-|TRBV27|TRBJ2-3|-
TGTGCCAGCAGAAAGGACAGCACAGATACGCAGTATTTT
CASRKDSTDTQYF
>-|TRBV5-1|TRBJ2-2|-
TGCGCCAGCAGCTTGTTAGGGATTACCGGGGAGCTGTTTTTT
CASSLLGITGELFF
>-|TRBV5-1|TRBJ2-2|-
TGCGCCAGCAGCTTACAAACCGGGGAGAACACCGGGGAGCTGTTTTTT
CASSLQTGENTGELFF
>-|TRBV28|TRBJ2-7|-
TGTGCCAGCAGTTTATTGGGCCCTGGGCGGGGCTACGAGCAGTACTTC
CASSLLGPGRGYEQYF